This T cell receptor beta chain was sequenced in a study of cytomegalovirus exposure and HLA in healthy donors. Study-wide results and caveats: Testing in vitro showed a few CMV-associated chains specific for CMV antigens.

Remarks on this clone: The antigen is not known.

TCRdb's table, derived via immunoSEQ multiplex PCR, lists solely in-frame clones and lacks some. Counted here are around 65,000 clones, 80% to 95% occurring once; the ten biggest clones make up approximately 5%. The V and J ends lost 4 bases and 5 bases respectively, with 11 bases between them. This CDR3 has 13 residues. Germline CDR1 and CDR2: SGHNT and YENEEA. The receptor comes from a man aged 18 to 29 in good health and CMV-seropositive. Input material: PBMCs. The rearrangement uses TRBV11-3 and TRBJ1-1, with D possibly matching TRBD1 (6 bases). CDR3 coding DNA: TGTGCCAGCAGCTACTCAACAGGGACTGAAGCTTTCTTT. It yields the protein CASSYSTGTEAFF.